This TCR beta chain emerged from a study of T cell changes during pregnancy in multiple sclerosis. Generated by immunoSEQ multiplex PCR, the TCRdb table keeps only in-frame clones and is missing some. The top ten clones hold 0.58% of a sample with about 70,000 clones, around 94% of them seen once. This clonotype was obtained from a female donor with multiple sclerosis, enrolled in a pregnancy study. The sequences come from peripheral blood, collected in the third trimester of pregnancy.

DNA of the CDR3: TGTGCCAGCAGTTATCACAGGGATAGCAATCAGCCCCAGCATTTT. Translated: CASSYHRDSNQPQHF. The chain joins TRBV6-5 to TRBJ1-5, with D possibly being TRBD1 (6 bases). Germline V CDR1 and CDR2: MNHEY, SVGAGI. V lost 3 bases to trimming and J lost 0 bases, with 9 bases between them. CDR3 size: 15 residues.